This TCR beta chain is drawn from a study of T cells after yellow fever vaccination. One entry per CDR3 protein results from TCRdb running MiXCR on the 5' RACE reads. The sample lists around 250,000 distinct CDR3 sequences, 6.9% occurring once. Many counts were recorded for this clonotype. Antigen specificity is unknown. Notes on the study in general: Sorted repertoires could include abundant contaminating clonotypes from bulk cells.

The source was CD4+ T cells sorted from PBMCs, collected 15 days after the yellow fever booster vaccination. This TCR came from a man aged 25 to 40 who received the YFV17D yellow fever vaccine.

This chain's CDR3 is CSVGLAGAVNEQFF. CDR3 nucleotides: TGCAGCGTAGGACTAGCGGGGGCGGTAAATGAGCAGTTCTTC. This chain joins TRBV29-1 and TRBJ2-1, with TRBD2 matching 13 bases. Germline V lookup: CDR1 SQVTM, CDR2 ANQGSEA. This CDR3 is built from 14 residues. V lost 6 bases to trimming and J lost 7 bases; unmatched junction nucleotides: 6.